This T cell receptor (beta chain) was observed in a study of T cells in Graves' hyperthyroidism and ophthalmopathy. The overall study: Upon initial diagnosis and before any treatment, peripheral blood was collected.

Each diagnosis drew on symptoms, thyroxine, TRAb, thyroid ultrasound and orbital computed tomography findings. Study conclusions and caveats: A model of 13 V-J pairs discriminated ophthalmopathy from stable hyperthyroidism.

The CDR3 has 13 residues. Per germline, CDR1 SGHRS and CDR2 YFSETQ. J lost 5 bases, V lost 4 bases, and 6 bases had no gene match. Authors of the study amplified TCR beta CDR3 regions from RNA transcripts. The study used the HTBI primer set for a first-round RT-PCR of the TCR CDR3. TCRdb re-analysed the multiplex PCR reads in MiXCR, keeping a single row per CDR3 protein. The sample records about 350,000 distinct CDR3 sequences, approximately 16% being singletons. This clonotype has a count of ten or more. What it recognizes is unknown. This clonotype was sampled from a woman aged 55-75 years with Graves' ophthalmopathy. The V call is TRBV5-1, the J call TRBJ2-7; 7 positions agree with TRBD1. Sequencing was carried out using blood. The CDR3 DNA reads TGCGCCAGCAGCCCGGGACAGCTCAACGAGCAGTACTTC. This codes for CASSPGQLNEQYF.